These 14 T cell receptor beta chains were sequenced from one sample in a study of T cells in tumors after PD-1 blockade. TCRdb's copy holds only in-frame clones and misses some; the assay was immunoSEQ multiplex PCR. The sample holds around 50,000 clones, approximately 80% seen once. The sample in question was PBMCs, obtained before anti-PD-1 therapy. These receptors were obtained from a human donor with advanced basal cell or squamous cell carcinoma (not recorded which).

The sample holds a few counts of this clone. J is TRBJ2-1 and V is TRBV5-1; possible D gene TRBD2, 5 bases. The CDR3 loop spans 15 amino acids. CDR1 and CDR2 (germline): SGHRS, YFSETQ. V lost 0 bases to trimming and J lost 8 bases, with 15 bases between them. The CDR3 sequence: CASSLGGGPMDEQFF. CDR3 nucleotides: TGCGCCAGCAGCTTGGGTGGCGGGCCGATGGATGAGCAGTTCTTC. Full variable domain (missing parts from reference TRBV5-1 and TRBJ2-1): KAGVTQTPRYLIKTRGQQVTLSCSPISGHRSVSWYQQTPGQGLQFLFEYFSETQRNKGNFPGRFSGRQFSNSRSEMNVSTLELGDSALYLCASSLGGGPMDEQFFGPGTRLTVL.

The chain is built from TRBV10-2 and TRBJ2-1; TRBD2 matches 14 bases. The CDR3 extends over 16 amino acids. J lost 1 base, V lost 6 bases, and 2 bases had no gene match. CDR1 and CDR2 from the germline V gene are WSHSY and SAAADI. The CDR3 DNA sequence: TGCGCCAGCAGGACTAGCGGGGGGGGTTCCTACAATGAGCAGTTCTTC. Its translation: CASRTSGGGSYNEQFF.

The CDR3 region has the DNA TGTGCCAGCAGCCAAGGCAGGTACAATGAGCAGTTCTTC. Its protein is CASSQGRYNEQFF. The V gene is TRBV14, the J gene TRBJ2-1, with D uncertain. The germline V gene encodes CDR1 SGHDN and CDR2 FVKESK. Trimming left V 1 base short and J 4 bases short, with 5 bases between. This CDR3 contains 13 residues.

This chain uses TRBV29-1 with TRBJ1-2; TRBD1 might be the D (5 bases). V lost 3 bases and J lost 6, with 14 bases in between. The germline CDR1 and CDR2 sequences are SQVTM and ANQGSEA. The CDR3 totals 13 residues. CDR3 sequence (DNA): TGCAGCGTTGAGAAGGGACTGTCAAATGGCTACACCTTC. Translated, it gives CSVEKGLSNGYTF.

This chain connects TRBV19 to TRBJ1-5; D is unresolved. The ends were cut back, 2 bases at V and 7 bases at J, with 12 bases in the middle. The germline CDR1 and CDR2 sequences are LNHDA and SQIVND (reference sequence). The CDR3 has 14 amino acids. CDR3 sequence (DNA): TGTGCCAGTAGTATATTAGGGATCGGGCAGCCCCAGCATTTT. This codes for CASSILGIGQPQHF. Full variable domain (rest looked up from reference TRBV19 and TRBJ1-5): DGGITQSPKYLFRKEGQNVTLSCEQNLNHDAMYWYRQDPGQGLRLIYYSQIVNDFQKGDIAEGYSVSREKKESFPLTVTSAQKNPTAFYLCASSILGIGQPQHFGDGTRLSIL.

The chain employs TRBV28 and TRBJ2-3; 10 nucleotides align to TRBD2. The ends lost 8 bases at V and 4 bases at J; junction bases unmatched: 3. Germline CDR1 and CDR2: MDHEN and SYDVKM. The length of the CDR3 is 13 residues. CDR3 coding DNA: TGTGCCAGCCTAGCGGGAGTCTCAGATACGCAGTATTTT. Translated, it gives CASLAGVSDTQYF.

The CDR3 DNA sequence: TGTGCCAGCAGTTTTTGGGGGGCCGACAATGAGCAGTTCTTC. Protein: CASSFWGADNEQFF. This chain connects TRBV6-5 to TRBJ2-1, with D perhaps being TRBD1 or TRBD2 (6 bases each). CDR3 length: 14 residues. With 4 bases removed from V and 5 bases from J, the gap between germline ends came to 12 bases. From germline, CDR1 is MNHEY and CDR2 SVGAGI.

The chain carries TRBV10-3 and TRBJ1-2; 8 bases match TRBD1. The CDR3 length is 15 residues. Per the germline V gene, CDR1 is ENHRY and CDR2 is SYGVKD. V lost 3 bases and J lost 6; bases outside the gene matches: 9. As DNA, the CDR3 is TGTGCCATCAGTGATATGACAGGGGATACTCATGGCTACACCTTC. It specifies CAISDMTGDTHGYTF.

The rearrangement joins TRBV10-3 to TRBJ1-4; 9 nucleotides align to TRBD1. Germline V lookup: CDR1 ENHRY, CDR2 SYGVKD. The CDR3 consists of 16 residues. The junction had 9 bases not matched to a gene; V was cut back by 5 bases and J by 5 bases. Written as DNA, the CDR3 is TGTGCCATCAGTCCGGGACAGGGAGGCCGAAATGAAAAACTGTTTTTT. Translated, it gives CAISPGQGGRNEKLFF.

The count of this clone is one. The chain carries TRBV5-1 and TRBJ1-1; 8 bases align to TRBD1. The germline gives CDR1 SGHRS, CDR2 YFSETQ. This CDR3 contains 13 residues. V was pared by 3 bases and J by 5 bases, with 3 bases of the junction left unmatched. The chain's CDR3 is CASSSGQGTEAFF. The CDR3 region has the DNA TGCGCCAGCAGCTCAGGACAGGGAACTGAAGCTTTCTTT.

This clone showed up just a few times. The J gene is TRBJ1-6, the V gene TRBV2; D remains unclear. Germline CDR1 reads SNHLY; CDR2 reads FYNNEI. V was clipped by 7 bases and J by 14 bases, with 15 bases between them. This CDR3 is 12 amino acids long. The CDR3 coding sequence is TGTGCCAGCAAAGGGAACGTCATGGCCCTCCACTTT. It yields the protein CASKGNVMALHF. The full variable domain, its missing parts supplied by reference TRBV2 and TRBJ1-6, is EPEVTQTPSHQVTQMGQEVILRCVPISNHLYFYWYRQILGQKVEFLVSFYNNEISEKSEIFDDQFSVERPDGSNFTLKIRSTKLEDSAMYFCASKGNVMALHFGNGTRLTVT.

CDR3 amino acids: CASSHGETQYF. CDR3 nucleotides: TGTGCCAGCAGCCACGGGGAGACCCAGTACTTC. J is TRBJ2-5 and V is TRBV6-5; D gene uncertain. The germline V gene encodes CDR1 MNHEY and CDR2 SVGAGI. The length of the CDR3 is 11 residues. V lost 6 bases, J lost 5 bases, and 7 bases lay in between.

The CDR3 DNA follows: TGCGCCAGCAGCTTACGTCCAGGACAGGGGAACAATGAGCAGTTCTTC. This sequence encodes CASSLRPGQGNNEQFF. The rearrangement uses TRBV5-1 and TRBJ2-1; 9 bases are shared with TRBD1. This CDR3 spans 16 amino acids. V gave up 2 bases and J gave up 5 bases; unmatched junction bases: 8. The germline CDR1 and CDR2 sequences are SGHRS and YFSETQ.

V gene TRBV18 combines with J gene TRBJ1-5, with 7 bases aligning to TRBD1. Germline V gives CDR1 KGHSH, CDR2 LQKENI. J lost 5 bases, V lost 8 bases, and 9 bases had no gene match. This CDR3 comprises 14 residues. CDR3 in DNA: TGTGCCAGCGCCGACAGGGCCGGATATCAGCCCCAGCATTTT. Its translation is CASADRAGYQPQHF.